This T cell receptor beta chain emerged from a study of CD8+CD57+ T cells in acquired aplastic anemia. Study summary: The DNA of sorted CD4+ and CD8+ cells averaged approximately 3.3 ug.

Patients chosen for sequencing had shown CD8+CD57+ cell expansion by flow cytometry. Genomic DNA constituted the template upon which TCR beta VDJ and CDR3 profiling was performed. TCRdb re-called the reads through MiXCR, storing one row per CDR3 protein. The repertoire has under 200,000 distinct CDR3 sequences, less than 60% of them found once; the top ten carry about 1.8%. In the case of this clonotype: The antigen is not known.

Deletions cut 6 bases from V and 3 bases from J, with 15 bases between. The CDR3 is 13 residues long. Germline assignment: CDR1 DFQATT and CDR2 SNEGSKA (reference sequence). Whole-study results and caveats: Between patients and controls, CD8+ Simpson's diversity did not vary significantly.

J is TRBJ2-7 and V is TRBV20-1; TRBD1 is a possible D gene (6 bases). Sequenced sample: sorted CD4+, CD8+, or CD8+CD57+ T cells (not recorded which) from PBMCs. This TCR was sampled from a human donor with aplastic anemia. This CDR3 reads CSAKGRGDYEQYV. CDR3 bases: TGCAGTGCCAAGGGCAGGGGTGACTACGAGCAGTACGTC.